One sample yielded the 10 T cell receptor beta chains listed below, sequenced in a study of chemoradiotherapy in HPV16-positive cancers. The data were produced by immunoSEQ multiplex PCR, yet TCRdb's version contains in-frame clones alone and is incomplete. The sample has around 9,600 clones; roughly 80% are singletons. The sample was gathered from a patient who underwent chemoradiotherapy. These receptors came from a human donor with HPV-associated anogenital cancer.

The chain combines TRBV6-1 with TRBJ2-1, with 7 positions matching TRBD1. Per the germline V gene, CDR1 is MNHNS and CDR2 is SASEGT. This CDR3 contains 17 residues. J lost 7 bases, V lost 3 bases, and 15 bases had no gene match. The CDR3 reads CASSDPMGQPGWNEQFF. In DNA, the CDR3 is TGTGCCAGCAGTGATCCCATGGGACAGCCAGGATGGAATGAGCAGTTCTTC.

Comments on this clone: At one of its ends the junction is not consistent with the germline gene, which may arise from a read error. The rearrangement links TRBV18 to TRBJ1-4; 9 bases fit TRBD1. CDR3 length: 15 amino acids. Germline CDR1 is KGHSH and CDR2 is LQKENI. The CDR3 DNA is TGTGCCAGCTCACGGGGACAGGGTCCACTTGAACAACTGTTTTTT. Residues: CASSRGQGPLEQLFF.

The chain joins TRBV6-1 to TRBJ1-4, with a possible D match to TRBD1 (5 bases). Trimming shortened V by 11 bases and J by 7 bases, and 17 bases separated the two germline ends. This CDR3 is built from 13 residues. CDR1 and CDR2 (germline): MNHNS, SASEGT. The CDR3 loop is CAALVRGIEKLFF. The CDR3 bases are TGTGCCGCCCTCGTACGGGGGATTGAAAAACTGTTTTTT.

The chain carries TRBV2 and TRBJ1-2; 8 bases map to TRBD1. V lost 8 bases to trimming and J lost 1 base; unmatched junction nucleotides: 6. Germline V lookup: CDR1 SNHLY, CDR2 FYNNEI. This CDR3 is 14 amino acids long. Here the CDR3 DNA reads TGTGCCAGCGGACAGGGTCGGGTTAACTATGGCTACACCTTC. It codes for CASGQGRVNYGYTF.

CDR3 in amino acids: CASSFGSSYEQYF. In nucleotides, the CDR3 is TGTGCCAGCAGCTTTGGGAGCTCCTACGAGCAGTACTTC. This sequence joins TRBV5-8 and TRBJ2-7; D perhaps matches TRBD2 (5 bases). The CDR3 covers 13 residues. Looked up from germline, CDR1 is SGHTS and CDR2 is YDEGEE. Deletions cut 2 bases from V and 0 bases from J, with 6 bases between.

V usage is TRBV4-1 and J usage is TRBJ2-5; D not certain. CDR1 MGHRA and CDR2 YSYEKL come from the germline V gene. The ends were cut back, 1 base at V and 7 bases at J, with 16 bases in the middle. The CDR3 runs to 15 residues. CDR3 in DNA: TGCGCCAGCAGCCAAGGCGGCCCCATCTTAGGGACCCAGTACTTC. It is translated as CASSQGGPILGTQYF.

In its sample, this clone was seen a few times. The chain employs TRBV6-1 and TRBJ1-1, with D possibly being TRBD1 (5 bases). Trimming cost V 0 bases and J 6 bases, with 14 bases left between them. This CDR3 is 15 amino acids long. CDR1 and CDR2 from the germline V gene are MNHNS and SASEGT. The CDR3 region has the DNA TGTGCCAGCAGTGAAGCTATTCTACAGGTCCCTGAAGCTTTCTTT. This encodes CASSEAILQVPEAFF.

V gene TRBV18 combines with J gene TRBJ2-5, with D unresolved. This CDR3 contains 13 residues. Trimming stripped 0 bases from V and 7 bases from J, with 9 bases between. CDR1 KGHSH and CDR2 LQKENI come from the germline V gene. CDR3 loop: CASSPPGPPTQYF. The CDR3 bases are TGTGCCAGCTCACCACCGGGCCCCCCGACCCAGTACTTC.

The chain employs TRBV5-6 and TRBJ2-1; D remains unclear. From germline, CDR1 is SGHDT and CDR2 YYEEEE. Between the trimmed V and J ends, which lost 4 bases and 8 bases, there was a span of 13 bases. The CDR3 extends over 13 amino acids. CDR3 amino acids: CASSPSEVHEQFF. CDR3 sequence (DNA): TGTGCCAGCAGCCCATCAGAGGTCCATGAGCAGTTCTTC.

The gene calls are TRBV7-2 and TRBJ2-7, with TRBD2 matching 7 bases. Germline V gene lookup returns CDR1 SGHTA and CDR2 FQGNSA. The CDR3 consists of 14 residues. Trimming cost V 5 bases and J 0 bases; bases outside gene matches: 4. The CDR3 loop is CASSTGTNSYEQYF. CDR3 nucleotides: TGTGCCAGCAGCACCGGGACTAACTCCTACGAGCAGTACTTC. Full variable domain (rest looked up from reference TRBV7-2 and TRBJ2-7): GAGVSQSPSNKVTEKGKDVELRCDPISGHTALYWYRQSLGQGLEFLIYFQGNSAPDKSGLPSDRFSAERTGGSVSTLTIQRTQQEDSAVYLCASSTGTNSYEQYFGPGTRLTVT.